This TCR beta chain was found in a study of regulatory T cells in long-lasting Graves disease. Whole-study findings and limits: The persistent group shared 2,500 or so public clonotypes, more than the 850 to 1,000 shared by new patients. Persistent Graves' disease cases displayed lower TCR diversity than newly diagnosed ones.

Investigators prepared the TCR beta libraries by applying iRepertoire HTBI primers and Arm-PCR of CDR3 regions. Via MiXCR, TCRdb re-called the multiplex PCR reads, giving one row per CDR3 protein. The sample yields 400,000 to 500,000 distinct CDR3 sequences, less than 25% seen once. In its sample, this clonotype was seen once. Its antigen is not identified. Time point meaning: persistent/refractory GD, antithyroid drugs over 5 years with positive TRAb. PBMC-extracted RNA yielded the TCR library. The TCR sequence derives from a female donor with Graves disease. Sequencing was performed on peripheral blood mononuclear cells (PBMCs), taken when the disease was refractory, from a patient treated with antithyroid drugs.

CDR3 sequence reads: CASSGGLAGPRTDTQYF. In DNA, the CDR3 is TGTGCCAGCAGTGGGGGACTAGCGGGACCCCGCACAGATACGCAGTATTTT. The rearrangement joins TRBV6-1 to TRBJ2-3; TRBD2 agrees at 13 bases. V lost 4 bases to trimming and J lost 1 base; unmatched junction nucleotides: 5. CDR1 and CDR2 from the germline V gene are MNHNS and SASEGT. CDR3 length: 17 amino acids.